What follows is one T cell receptor (beta chain) and its context. The data are from a study of immune cell composition in non-small cell lung cancer. The CDR3 has 11 residues. In germline, CDR1 is LNHDA, CDR2 SQIVND (reference sequence). Trimming cost V 7 bases and J 9 bases, with 10 bases left between them. Some clones are missing from TCRdb's copy, which holds only in-frame ones; the method was immunoSEQ multiplex PCR. In the table there are several thousand clones, under 85% of which are singletons. Input material: lung tumor tissue. The clonotype originates from a human donor with non-small cell lung cancer. The rearrangement joins TRBV19 to TRBJ2-1; weak D call: TRBD2 (6 bases). The CDR3 nucleotides read TGTGCCAGTATCATGGGAGGTGAGCAGTTCTTC. This gives the protein CASIMGGEQFF.